The rows below give T cell receptor beta chains drawn from one sample of a study of T cells in Graves' hyperthyroidism and ophthalmopathy. One entry per CDR3 protein results from TCRdb running MiXCR on the multiplex PCR reads. The sample contains a few hundred thousand distinct CDR3 sequences, 15% to 19% of which appear only once. Input material: blood. These receptors were collected from a woman younger than 35 with Graves' hyperthyroidism. CDR3s leave out the opening cysteine and the closing phenylalanine or tryptophan. The order of the fields is V gene, J gene, CDR3 protein.

v_gene: TRBV20-1; j_gene: TRBJ2-7; CDR3aa: SAPSDGGYEQY
v_gene: TRBV7-2; j_gene: TRBJ2-3; CDR3aa: ASSRGGGGPTDTQY
v_gene: TRBV6-1; j_gene: TRBJ2-3; CDR3aa: ASSPYSGADTQY
v_gene: TRBV19; j_gene: TRBJ1-1; CDR3aa: ASSPVLNTEAF
v_gene: TRBV19; j_gene: TRBJ2-3; CDR3aa: ASSLDRSTDTQY
v_gene: TRBV12-3/TRBV12-4; j_gene: TRBJ2-1; CDR3aa: ASSESGGAFSEQF
v_gene: TRBV28; j_gene: TRBJ2-7; CDR3aa: ASSFQPPRREGSYEQY
v_gene: TRBV6-1; j_gene: TRBJ1-1; CDR3aa: ASSYTQGTEAF
v_gene: TRBV19; j_gene: TRBJ2-2; CDR3aa: ASRAGGQNTGELF
v_gene: TRBV12-3/TRBV12-4; j_gene: TRBJ1-5; CDR3aa: ASTPGGYMTQPQH
v_gene: TRBV19; j_gene: TRBJ2-7; CDR3aa: ASSVDTYPSYEQY
v_gene: TRBV4-1; j_gene: TRBJ2-1; CDR3aa: ASSHDRQVTYNEQF
v_gene: TRBV25-1; j_gene: TRBJ1-2; CDR3aa: ASSDVGVGGYT
v_gene: TRBV15; j_gene: TRBJ1-2; CDR3aa: ATSRDTLDRVGGYT
v_gene: TRBV11-2; j_gene: TRBJ1-2; CDR3aa: ASSPTAASHEERANYGYT
v_gene: TRBV3-1; j_gene: TRBJ2-1; CDR3aa: ASSRLAGKDEQF
v_gene: TRBV12-3/TRBV12-4; j_gene: TRBJ1-4; CDR3aa: ASRPTGLVEKLF
v_gene: TRBV15; j_gene: TRBJ2-1; CDR3aa: ATSRERVRGTYNEQF
v_gene: TRBV20-1; j_gene: TRBJ2-2; CDR3aa: SARDLFVGDTGELF
v_gene: TRBV7-3; j_gene: TRBJ2-5; CDR3aa: ASSRSGVETQY
v_gene: TRBV27; j_gene: TRBJ2-7; CDR3aa: ASSHNRYEQY
v_gene: TRBV6-1; j_gene: TRBJ1-3; CDR3aa: ASRPGQGLSAIY
v_gene: TRBV20-1; j_gene: TRBJ1-5; CDR3aa: SALGPYSNQPQH
v_gene: TRBV15; j_gene: TRBJ1-5; CDR3aa: ATSSLGPPDQPQH
v_gene: TRBV19; j_gene: TRBJ2-3; CDR3aa: ASSISEGTHTDTQC
v_gene: TRBV11-3; j_gene: TRBJ1-4; CDR3aa: ASSFGRASNEKLF
v_gene: TRBV11-3; j_gene: TRBJ2-2; CDR3aa: ASSLRTGFTGELF
v_gene: TRBV28; j_gene: TRBJ1-2; CDR3aa: ASSPQGSGYT
v_gene: TRBV3-1; j_gene: TRBJ2-2; CDR3aa: ASSQASQVGELF
v_gene: TRBV3-1; j_gene: TRBJ2-1; CDR3aa: ASSQVNGGSGF
v_gene: TRBV20-1; j_gene: TRBJ2-3; CDR3aa: SASLLLRESEDTQY
v_gene: TRBV15; j_gene: TRBJ2-3; CDR3aa: ATSRTGLAVTDTQY
v_gene: TRBV6-2/TRBV6-3; j_gene: TRBJ2-5; CDR3aa: ASSYIPGTGVVLGETQY
v_gene: TRBV7-9; j_gene: TRBJ2-5; CDR3aa: ASSERLLLQETQY
v_gene: TRBV6-5; j_gene: TRBJ1-2; CDR3aa: ASSYGIGEVERYT
v_gene: TRBV20-1; j_gene: TRBJ2-7; CDR3aa: SAIPGHSYEQY
v_gene: TRBV19; j_gene: TRBJ1-1; CDR3aa: ASWEFEAF
v_gene: TRBV18; j_gene: TRBJ1-5; CDR3aa: ASSLYGTGEVPQH
v_gene: TRBV12-3/TRBV12-4; j_gene: TRBJ1-3; CDR3aa: ASSSPTGVGNTIY
v_gene: TRBV5-1; j_gene: TRBJ1-1; CDR3aa: ASSWDRGDTEAF
v_gene: TRBV29-1; j_gene: TRBJ1-4; CDR3aa: SVEEDSVAGEKLF